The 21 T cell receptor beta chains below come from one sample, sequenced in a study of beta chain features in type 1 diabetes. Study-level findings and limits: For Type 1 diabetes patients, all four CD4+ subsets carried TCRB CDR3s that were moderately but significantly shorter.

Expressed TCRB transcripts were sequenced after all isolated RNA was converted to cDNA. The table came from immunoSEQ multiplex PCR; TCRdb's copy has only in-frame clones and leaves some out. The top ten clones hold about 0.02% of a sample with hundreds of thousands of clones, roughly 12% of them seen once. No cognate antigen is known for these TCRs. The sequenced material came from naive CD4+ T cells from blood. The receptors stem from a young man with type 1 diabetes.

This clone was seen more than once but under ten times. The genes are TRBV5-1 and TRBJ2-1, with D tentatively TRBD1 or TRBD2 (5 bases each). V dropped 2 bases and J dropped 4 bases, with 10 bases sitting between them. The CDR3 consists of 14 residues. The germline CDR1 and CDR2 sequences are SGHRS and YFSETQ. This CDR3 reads CASSFRDGYNEQFF. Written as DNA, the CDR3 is TGCGCCAGCAGCTTTCGGGACGGATACAATGAGCAGTTCTTC. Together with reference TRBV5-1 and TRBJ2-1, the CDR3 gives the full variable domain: KAGVTQTPRYLIKTRGQQVTLSCSPISGHRSVSWYQQTPGQGLQFLFEYFSETQRNKGNFPGRFSGRQFSNSRSEMNVSTLELGDSALYLCASSFRDGYNEQFFGPGTRLTVL.

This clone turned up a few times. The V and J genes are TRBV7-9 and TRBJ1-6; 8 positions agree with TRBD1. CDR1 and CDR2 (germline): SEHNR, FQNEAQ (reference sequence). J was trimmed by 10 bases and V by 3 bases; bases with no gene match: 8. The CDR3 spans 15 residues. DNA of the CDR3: TGTGCCAGCAGCTTCCAGACAGGGGCTAGGTCACCCCTCCACTTT. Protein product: CASSFQTGARSPLHF.

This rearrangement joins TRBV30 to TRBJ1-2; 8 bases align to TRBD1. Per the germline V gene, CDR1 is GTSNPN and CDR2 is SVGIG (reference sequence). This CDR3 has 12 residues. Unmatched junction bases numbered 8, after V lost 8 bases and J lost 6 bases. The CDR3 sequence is CAGLGQANGYTF. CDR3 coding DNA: TGTGCCGGATTGGGACAGGCAAATGGCTACACCTTC. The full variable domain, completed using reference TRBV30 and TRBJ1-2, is SQTIHQWPATLVQPVGSPLSLECTVEGTSNPNLYWYRQAAGRGLQLLFYSVGIGQISSEVPQNLSASRPQDRQFILSSKKLLLSDSGFYLCAGLGQANGYTFGSGTRLTVV.

CDR3 sequence (DNA): TGTGCCTGGAGTGTGTTATACTATGGCTACACCTTC. Protein: CAWSVLYYGYTF. The genes are TRBV30 and TRBJ1-2; D unclear. This CDR3 has 12 amino acids. The ends were cut back, 0 bases at V and 3 bases at J, with 5 bases in the middle. The germline V gene encodes CDR1 GTSNPN and CDR2 SVGIG (reference sequence).

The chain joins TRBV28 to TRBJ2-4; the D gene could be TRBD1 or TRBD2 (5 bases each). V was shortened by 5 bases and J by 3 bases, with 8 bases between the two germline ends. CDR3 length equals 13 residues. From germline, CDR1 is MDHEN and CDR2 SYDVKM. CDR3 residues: CASSGGDKNIQYF. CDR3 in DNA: TGTGCCAGCAGTGGGGGAGACAAAAACATTCAGTACTTC.

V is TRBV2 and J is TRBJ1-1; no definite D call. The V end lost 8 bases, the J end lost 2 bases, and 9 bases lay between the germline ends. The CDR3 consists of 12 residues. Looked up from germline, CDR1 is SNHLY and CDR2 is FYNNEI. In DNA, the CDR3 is TGTGCCAGCGGAAACGCTAACACTGAAGCTTTCTTT. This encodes CASGNANTEAFF.

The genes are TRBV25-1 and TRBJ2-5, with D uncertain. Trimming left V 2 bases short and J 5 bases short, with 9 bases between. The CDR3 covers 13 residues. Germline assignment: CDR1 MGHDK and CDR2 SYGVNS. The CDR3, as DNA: TGTGCCAGCAGTGAAATGGCTATTGAGACCCAGTACTTC. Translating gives CASSEMAIETQYF.

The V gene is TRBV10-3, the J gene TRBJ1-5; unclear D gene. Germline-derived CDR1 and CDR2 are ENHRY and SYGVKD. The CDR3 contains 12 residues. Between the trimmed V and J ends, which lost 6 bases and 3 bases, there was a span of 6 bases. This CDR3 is CAIRGNNQPQHF. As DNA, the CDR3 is TGTGCCATCAGGGGGAACAATCAGCCCCAGCATTTT.

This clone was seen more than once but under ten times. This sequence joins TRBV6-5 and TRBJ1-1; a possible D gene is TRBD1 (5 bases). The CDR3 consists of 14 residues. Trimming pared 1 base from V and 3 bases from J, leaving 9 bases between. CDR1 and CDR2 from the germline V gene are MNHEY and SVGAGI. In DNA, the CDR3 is TGTGCCAGCAGTTACTGGGGGATGGACACTGAAGCTTTCTTT. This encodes CASSYWGMDTEAFF.

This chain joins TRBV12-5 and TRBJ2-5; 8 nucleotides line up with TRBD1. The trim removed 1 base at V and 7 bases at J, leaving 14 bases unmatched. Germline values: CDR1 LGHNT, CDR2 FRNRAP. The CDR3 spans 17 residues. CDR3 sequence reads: CASGLAFGTGNSGTQYF. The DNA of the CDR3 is TGTGCTAGTGGTTTGGCCTTTGGGACAGGCAATAGCGGGACCCAGTACTTC.

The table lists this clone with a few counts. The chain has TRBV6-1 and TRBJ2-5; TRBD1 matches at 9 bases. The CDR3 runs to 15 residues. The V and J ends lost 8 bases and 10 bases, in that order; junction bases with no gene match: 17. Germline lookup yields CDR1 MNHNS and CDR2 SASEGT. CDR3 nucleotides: TGTGCCAGCCTACTCCTACAGGGGGCGGGGATCGACCAGTACTTC. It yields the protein CASLLLQGAGIDQYF.

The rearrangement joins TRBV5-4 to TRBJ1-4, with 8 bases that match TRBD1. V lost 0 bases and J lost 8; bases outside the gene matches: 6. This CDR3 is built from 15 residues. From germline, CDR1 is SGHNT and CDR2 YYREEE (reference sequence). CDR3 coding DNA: TGTGCCAGCAGCTTGGAGACAGGGGAGGAGGAAAAACTGTTTTTT. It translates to CASSLETGEEEKLFF.

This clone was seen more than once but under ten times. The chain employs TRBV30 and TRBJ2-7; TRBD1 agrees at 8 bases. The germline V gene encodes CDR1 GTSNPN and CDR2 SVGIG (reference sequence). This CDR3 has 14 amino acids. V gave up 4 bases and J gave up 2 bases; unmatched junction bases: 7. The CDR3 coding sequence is TGTGCCTGGACGGGGACAGGCCGGACCTACGAGCAGTACTTC. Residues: CAWTGTGRTYEQYF. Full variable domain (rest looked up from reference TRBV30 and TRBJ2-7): SQTIHQWPATLVQPVGSPLSLECTVEGTSNPNLYWYRQAAGRGLQLLFYSVGIGQISSEVPQNLSASRPQDRQFILSSKKLLLSDSGFYLCAWTGTGRTYEQYFGPGTRLTVT.

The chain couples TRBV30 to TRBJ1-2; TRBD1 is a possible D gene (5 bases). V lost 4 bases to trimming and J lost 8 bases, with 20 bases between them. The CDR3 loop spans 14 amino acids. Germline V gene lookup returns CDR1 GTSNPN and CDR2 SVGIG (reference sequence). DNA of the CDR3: TGTGCCTGGACTGGAGGGGTAATAGGCATGGGCTACACCTTC. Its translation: CAWTGGVIGMGYTF. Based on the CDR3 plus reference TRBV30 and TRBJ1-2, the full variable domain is SQTIHQWPATLVQPVGSPLSLECTVEGTSNPNLYWYRQAAGRGLQLLFYSVGIGQISSEVPQNLSASRPQDRQFILSSKKLLLSDSGFYLCAWTGGVIGMGYTFGSGTRLTVV.

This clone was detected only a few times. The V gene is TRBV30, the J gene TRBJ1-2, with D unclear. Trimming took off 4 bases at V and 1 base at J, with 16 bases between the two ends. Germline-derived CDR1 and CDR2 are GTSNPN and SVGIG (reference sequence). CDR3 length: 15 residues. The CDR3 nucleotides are TGTGCCTGGAAGTATCTTGGGAAAAGTAACTATGGCTACACCTTC. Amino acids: CAWKYLGKSNYGYTF. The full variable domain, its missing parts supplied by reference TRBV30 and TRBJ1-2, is SQTIHQWPATLVQPVGSPLSLECTVEGTSNPNLYWYRQAAGRGLQLLFYSVGIGQISSEVPQNLSASRPQDRQFILSSKKLLLSDSGFYLCAWKYLGKSNYGYTFGSGTRLTVV.

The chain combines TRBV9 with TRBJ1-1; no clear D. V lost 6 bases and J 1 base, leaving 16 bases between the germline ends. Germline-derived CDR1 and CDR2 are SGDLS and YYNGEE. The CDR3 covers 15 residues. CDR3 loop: CASTPRMGSNTEAFF. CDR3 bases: TGTGCCAGCACCCCCCGTATGGGCTCGAACACTGAAGCTTTCTTT.

This CDR3 reads CASSAGQAQPQHF. DNA for the CDR3: TGTGCCAGCAGCGCGGGACAGGCACAGCCCCAGCATTTT. The chain carries TRBV2 and TRBJ1-5; TRBD1 aligns across 8 bases. The V and J ends lost 6 bases and 7 bases, in that order; junction bases with no gene match: 5. The germline gives CDR1 SNHLY, CDR2 FYNNEI. The CDR3 runs 13 residues.

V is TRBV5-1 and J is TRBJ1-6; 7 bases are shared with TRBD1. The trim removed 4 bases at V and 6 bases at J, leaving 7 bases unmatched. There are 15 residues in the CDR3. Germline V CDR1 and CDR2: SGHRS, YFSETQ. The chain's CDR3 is CASSGDSLPNSPLHF. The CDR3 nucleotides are TGCGCCAGCAGCGGGGACAGCCTCCCTAATTCACCCCTCCACTTT.

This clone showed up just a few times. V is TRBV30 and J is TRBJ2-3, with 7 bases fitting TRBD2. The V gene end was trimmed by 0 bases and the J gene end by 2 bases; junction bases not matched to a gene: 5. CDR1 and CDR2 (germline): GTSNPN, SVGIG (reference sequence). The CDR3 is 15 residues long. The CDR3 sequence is CAWSVLGGNTDTQYF. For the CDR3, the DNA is TGTGCCTGGAGTGTCCTGGGGGGGAACACAGATACGCAGTATTTT.

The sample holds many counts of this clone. CDR3 amino acids: CASSLVGTQYF. The CDR3 nucleotides are TGTGCCAGCAGCCTAGTTGGTACGCAGTATTTT. This sequence joins TRBV14 and TRBJ2-3; no reliable D call. CDR3 length: 11 amino acids. CDR1 is SGHDN and CDR2 is FVKESK in the germline V gene. Trimming cost V 4 bases and J 8 bases, with 7 bases left between them.

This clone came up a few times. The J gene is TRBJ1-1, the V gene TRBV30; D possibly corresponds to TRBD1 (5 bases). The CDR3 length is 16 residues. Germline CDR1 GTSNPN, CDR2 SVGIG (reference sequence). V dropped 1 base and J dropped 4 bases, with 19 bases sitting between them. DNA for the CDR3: TGTGCCTGGAGTGGGGCCCAGGGAGGGAGGGTCACTGAAGCTTTCTTT. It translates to CAWSGAQGGRVTEAFF.